The next 8 T cell receptor beta chains were all read from a single sample in a study of blood T cells in healthy people across ages. A second PCR, run for roughly 7 to 12 cycles, used a sample-barcoded 5' primer plus a J-beta primer mix. TCRdb reprocessed the 5' RACE reads with MiXCR, giving one entry per CDR3 protein. The data show about 600,000 distinct CDR3 sequences, around 50% seen once. Sequencing was performed on blood. The receptors were gathered from a man at least 80 years old in good health.

V usage is TRBV25-1 and J usage is TRBJ1-1, with D possibly matching TRBD1 (6 bases). Trimming stripped 2 bases from V and 3 bases from J, with 16 bases between. CDR1 and CDR2 (germline): MGHDK, SYGVNS. This CDR3 region has 16 residues. The CDR3 is CASSETRGGGDTEAFF. The CDR3, as DNA: TGTGCCAGCAGTGAAACCAGGGGCGGGGGTGACACTGAAGCTTTCTTT.

The V gene is TRBV10-3, the J gene TRBJ2-7; D not certain. The V gene lost 3 bases and the J gene lost 2 bases, with 14 bases spanning the gap. Germline lookup yields CDR1 ENHRY and CDR2 SYGVKD. The CDR3 is made up of 15 amino acids. CDR3 amino acids: CAISDLRHKPYEQYF. The DNA for the CDR3 is TGTGCCATCAGTGATCTACGACATAAACCCTACGAGCAGTACTTC.

In this sample, this clonotype turned up once. This chain joins TRBV9 and TRBJ1-5; unclear D gene. The CDR3 extends over 14 amino acids. Trimming removed 4 bases at V and 2 bases at J, with 10 bases between. Germline V gene lookup returns CDR1 SGDLS and CDR2 YYNGEE. For the CDR3, the DNA is TGTGCCAGCAGCCCAAGGGCGGGCAATCAGCCCCAGCATTTT. Translation gives CASSPRAGNQPQHF.

The chain employs TRBV6-5 and TRBJ1-3; possible D gene TRBD1, 5 bases. CDR1 MNHEY and CDR2 SVGAGI come from the germline V gene. The CDR3 totals 16 residues. Trimming removed 6 bases from V and 2 bases from J, with 17 bases in between. CDR3 DNA sequence: TGTGCCAGCAGCAGGCAGTTGAGGACACCTGGAAACACCATATATTTT. It specifies CASSRQLRTPGNTIYF.

Comments on this clonotype: A much larger clone lies one base from this, so it may be a read error. The chain employs TRBV6-5 and TRBJ2-5, with D hard to call. The V gene lost 5 bases and the J gene lost 5 bases, with 12 bases spanning the gap. Germline values: CDR1 MNHEY, CDR2 SVGAGI. The CDR3 is 13 residues long. The CDR3 DNA reads TGTGCCAGCAGTGACGCTAGTCGTGAGACCCAGTACTTC. It specifies CASSDASRETQYF.

The chain employs TRBV10-3 and TRBJ2-3, with 9 nucleotides matching TRBD2. The V gene's germline CDR1 is ENHRY and CDR2 SYGVKD. This CDR3 has 17 amino acids. V shed 11 bases, J shed 0 bases, and the junction held 15 bases outside the gene matches. DNA for the CDR3: TGTGCCTACCGGCCTAGCGGGACCTCTATCAGCACAGATACGCAGTATTTT. Translation gives CAYRPSGTSISTDTQYF.

This chain joins TRBV14 and TRBJ1-1; D perhaps matches TRBD1 (5 bases). The CDR3 is 16 residues long. Germline loops: CDR1 SGHDN, CDR2 FVKESK. Trimming took 5 bases from V and 5 from J, leaving 21 bases between them. The CDR3 loop reads CASSKRRGSAGTEAFF. CDR3 DNA sequence: TGTGCCAGCAGCAAAAGACGGGGGTCGGCAGGGACTGAAGCTTTCTTT.

The rearrangement links TRBV6-5 to TRBJ2-3; 9 bases align to TRBD2. The CDR3 covers 13 residues. Germline CDR1 reads MNHEY; CDR2 reads SVGAGI. Trimming at V came to 6 bases and at J to 10 bases, leaving 8 bases not matched to a gene. In DNA form, the CDR3 reads TGTGCCAGCAGGCGGGGGGGGATGGATTCGCAGTATTTT. Translating gives CASRRGGMDSQYF.